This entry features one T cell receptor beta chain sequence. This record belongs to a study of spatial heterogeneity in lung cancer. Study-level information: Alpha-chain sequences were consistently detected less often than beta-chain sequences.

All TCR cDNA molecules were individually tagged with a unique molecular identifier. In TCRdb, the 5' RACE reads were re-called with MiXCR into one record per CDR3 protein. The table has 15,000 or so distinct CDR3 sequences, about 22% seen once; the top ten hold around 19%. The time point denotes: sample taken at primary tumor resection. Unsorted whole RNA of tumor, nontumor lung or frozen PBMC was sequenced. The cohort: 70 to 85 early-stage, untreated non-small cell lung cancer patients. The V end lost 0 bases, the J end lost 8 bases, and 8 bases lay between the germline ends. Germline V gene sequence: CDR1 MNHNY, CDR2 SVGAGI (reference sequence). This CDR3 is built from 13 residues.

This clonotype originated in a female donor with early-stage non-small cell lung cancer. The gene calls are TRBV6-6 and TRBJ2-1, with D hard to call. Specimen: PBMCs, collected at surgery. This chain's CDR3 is CASSYSPGYEQFF. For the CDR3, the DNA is TGTGCCAGCAGTTACTCGCCTGGGTATGAGCAGTTCTTC.